What follows are 22 T cell receptor beta chains derived from one specimen sequenced in a study of blood T cell repertoires in COVID-19. The assay was immunoSEQ multiplex PCR, and TCRdb's table has in-frame clones only and misses some. The top ten clones hold about 4.6% of a sample with around 200,000 clones, 80% to 90% of them seen once. Sequenced input: PBMCs or T cells enriched from blood (not recorded which). These receptors came from a woman aged 30 to 39 who had been exposed to COVID-19.

This chain uses TRBV3-1 (or the pseudogene TRBV3-2) with TRBJ2-3; tentatively, D is TRBD1 (5 bases). This CDR3 is 15 amino acids long. V lost 1 base, J lost 5 bases, and 13 bases lay in between. In germline, CDR1 is LGHDT, CDR2 YNNKEL (reference sequence). The CDR3 is CASSQVLGPGDTQYF. In DNA form, the CDR3 reads TGTGCCAGCAGCCAAGTGTTGGGGCCGGGAGATACGCAGTATTTT.

The chain joins TRBV5-1 to TRBJ1-1; D is unresolved. The germline CDR1 and CDR2 sequences are SGHRS and YFSETQ. The CDR3 has 13 residues. V lost 0 bases to trimming and J lost 5 bases, with 8 bases between them. Here the CDR3 DNA reads TGCGCCAGCAGCTTGGACCCGGGAACTGAAGCTTTCTTT. It is translated as CASSLDPGTEAFF.

The chain carries TRBV19 and TRBJ2-3; no clear D. CDR3 size: 17 residues. Germline V gene data show CDR1 as LNHDA and CDR2 as SQIVND (reference sequence). Trimming pared 0 bases from V and 3 bases from J, leaving 16 bases between. The CDR3 loop is CASSIDFFRWATDTQYF. In nucleotides, the CDR3 is TGTGCCAGTAGTATAGATTTCTTTAGATGGGCAACAGATACGCAGTATTTT.

V usage is TRBV11-3 and J usage is TRBJ1-3, with TRBD1 as a possible D gene (5 bases). Trimming took off 8 bases at V and 0 bases at J, with 11 bases between the two ends. The CDR3 has 14 amino acids. From germline, CDR1 is SGHNT and CDR2 YENEEA. The CDR3 here is CASQGHRSGNTIYF. CDR3 in DNA: TGTGCCAGCCAGGGTCACCGCTCTGGAAACACCATATATTTT. The full variable domain, rest sourced from reference TRBV11-3 and TRBJ1-3, is EAGVVQSPRYKIIEKKQPVAFWCNPISGHNTLYWYLQNLGQGPELLIRYENEEAVDDSQLPKDRFSAERLKGVDSTLKIQPAELGDSAVYLCASQGHRSGNTIYFGEGSWLTVV.

J is TRBJ1-2 and V is TRBV7-6; D not resolved. CDR3 size: 13 residues. V was cut by 4 bases and J by 1 base, with 7 bases left in between. Germline lookup yields CDR1 SGHVS and CDR2 FNYEAQ. The CDR3 bases are TGTGCCAGCAGCTCTGTGCGTAACTATGGCTACACCTTC. Its translation is CASSSVRNYGYTF.

This chain uses TRBV5-8 with TRBJ1-6; no definite D call. Germline-derived CDR1 and CDR2 are SGHTS and YDEGEE. The CDR3 contains 13 residues. V lost 3 bases to trimming and J lost 12 bases, with 13 bases between them. CDR3: CASSWGGSVPLHF. CDR3 DNA sequence: TGTGCCAGCAGCTGGGGAGGCTCAGTACCCCTCCACTTT.

The rearrangement joins TRBV7-6 to TRBJ1-1; 9 bases are a match to TRBD1. Germline lookup yields CDR1 SGHVS and CDR2 FNYEAQ. V was clipped by 2 bases and J by 8 bases; unmatched bases: 6. This CDR3 spans 14 amino acids. This CDR3 is CASSLYTGQGEAFF. CDR3 DNA sequence: TGTGCCAGCAGCTTATATACGGGACAGGGCGAAGCTTTCTTT. Looking up the rest from reference TRBV7-6 and TRBJ1-1 gives the full variable domain: GAGVSQSPRYKVTKRGQDVALRCDPISGHVSLYWYRQALGQGPEFLTYFNYEAQQDKSGLPNDRFSAERPEGSISTLTIQRTEQRDSAMYRCASSLYTGQGEAFFGQGTRLTVV.

The genes are TRBV4-1 and TRBJ1-3; 8 nucleotides line up with TRBD1. Trimming at V came to 0 bases and at J to 7 bases, leaving 14 bases not matched to a gene. This CDR3 spans 18 amino acids. Germline V lookup: CDR1 MGHRA, CDR2 YSYEKL. The CDR3: CASSQEKGTGTGSNTIYF. The CDR3 bases are TGCGCCAGCAGCCAAGAAAAGGGAACCGGGACAGGCTCGAACACCATATATTTT.

The rearrangement joins TRBV5-6 to TRBJ1-3; the D gene is possibly TRBD1 (6 bases). The CDR3 length is 16 residues. With 4 bases removed from V and 1 base from J, the gap between germline ends came to 15 bases. Germline V gene lookup returns CDR1 SGHDT and CDR2 YYEEEE. DNA for the CDR3: TGTGCCAGCAGCCTGAGGCCAGGGGTTTCTGGAAACACCATATATTTT. Protein sequence: CASSLRPGVSGNTIYF.

The V call is TRBV19, the J call TRBJ1-4; D is possibly TRBD1 (5 bases). Germline V gene sequence: CDR1 LNHDA, CDR2 SQIVND (reference sequence). This CDR3 is built from 13 residues. With 4 bases removed from V and 8 bases from J, the gap between germline ends came to 11 bases. CDR3 nucleotides: TGTGCCAGTAGTAAAGGGGTTCGAGAAAAACTGTTTTTT. Its translation: CASSKGVREKLFF.

In the case of this clone: At one end the junction does not follow the germline gene, possibly because of a read error. The V gene is TRBV2, the J gene TRBJ1-1; TRBD1 is a possible D gene (5 bases). CDR3 length equals 12 residues. Germline CDR1 is SNHLY and CDR2 is FYNNEI. In nucleotides, the CDR3 is TGTGCCAGCAGGGAAGAGACAGCTGAAGCTTTCTTT. Its protein product is CASREETAEAFF.

V is TRBV7-2 and J is TRBJ2-7, with 12 nucleotides matching TRBD2. Germline V gives CDR1 SGHTA, CDR2 FQGNSA. The CDR3 totals 15 residues. The J segment lost 3 bases and the V segment lost 5 bases, leaving 5 bases of the junction unmatched. CDR3 coding DNA: TGTGCCAGCAGCCCTGCTAGCGGGGGGGTCTACGAGCAGTACTTC. Amino acids: CASSPASGGVYEQYF. Complete variable domain (other parts from reference TRBV7-2 and TRBJ2-7): GAGVSQSPSNKVTEKGKDVELRCDPISGHTALYWYRQSLGQGLEFLIYFQGNSAPDKSGLPSDRFSAERTGGSVSTLTIQRTQQEDSAVYLCASSPASGGVYEQYFGPGTRLTVT.

This chain uses TRBV5-1 with TRBJ2-6, with 11 bases matching TRBD1. CDR3 length: 21 residues. Looked up from germline, CDR1 is SGHRS and CDR2 is YFSETQ. With V trimmed by 4 bases and J by 0 bases, 15 bases remained unmatched. The DNA of the CDR3 is TGCGCCAGCAGCCCGGACAGGGGGCAAAGGGTAACGGGCTCTGGGGCCAACGTCCTGACTTTC. Translated, it gives CASSPDRGQRVTGSGANVLTF.

The rearrangement uses TRBV6-5 and TRBJ2-7; D possibly corresponds to TRBD1 (5 bases). V lost 8 bases and J lost 8, with 13 bases in between. The CDR3 is made up of 11 amino acids. The germline CDR1 and CDR2 sequences are MNHEY and SVGAGI. The CDR3 is CASGPQGKQYF. Written as DNA, the CDR3 is TGTGCCAGCGGCCCCCAGGGAAAGCAGTACTTC.

J is TRBJ2-3 and V is TRBV5-6; TRBD2 is a possible D gene (6 bases). The germline V and J ends were trimmed by 3 bases and 4 bases, with 9 bases remaining between them. From germline, CDR1 is SGHDT and CDR2 YYEEEE. The length of the CDR3 is 13 residues. The CDR3 sequence is CASSSRGPDTQYF. The CDR3 coding sequence is TGTGCCAGCAGCTCGCGGGGCCCAGATACGCAGTATTTT.

The chain uses TRBV18 and TRBJ1-2, with 7 bases lining up with TRBD1. The V segment lost 3 bases and the J segment 0 bases; nucleotides outside the gene matches: 10. The CDR3 sequence is 17 residues long. Per germline, CDR1 KGHSH and CDR2 LQKENI. The CDR3 nucleotides are TGTGCCAGCTCACCTTTGACAGGGCTGCAAGCTAACTATGGCTACACCTTC. It is translated as CASSPLTGLQANYGYTF.

The chain couples TRBV2 to TRBJ2-7; 9 nucleotides agree with TRBD2. CDR3 length: 15 residues. V was clipped by 1 base and J by 2 bases; unmatched bases: 3. Per germline, CDR1 SNHLY and CDR2 FYNNEI. Written as DNA, the CDR3 is TGTGCCAGCAGTGAAGAGCGGGGGGACCCCTACGAGCAGTACTTC. It encodes CASSEERGDPYEQYF.

This chain joins TRBV24-1 and TRBJ2-2; D perhaps matches TRBD1 (6 bases). The CDR3 spans 14 residues. The V and J ends lost 7 bases and 2 bases respectively, with 10 bases between them. Germline CDR1 and CDR2: KGHDR and SFDVKD. The CDR3 DNA sequence: TGTGCCACCAGCCGGGACACAAACACCGGGGAGCTGTTTTTT. This translates into CATSRDTNTGELFF.

V usage is TRBV7-8 and J usage is TRBJ2-7; tentative D call: TRBD2 (6 bases). V was pared by 4 bases and J by 2 bases, with 12 bases between. The CDR3 loop spans 14 amino acids. CDR1 and CDR2 (germline): SGHVS, FQNEAQ. The CDR3 DNA is TGTGCCAGCAGCTGGACCGCGGGGACCTACGAGCAGTACTTC. This codes for CASSWTAGTYEQYF.

This chain joins TRBV29-1 and TRBJ2-7; 9 bases align to TRBD1. The V gene end was trimmed by 6 bases and the J gene end by 5 bases; junction bases not matched to a gene: 5. The V gene's germline CDR1 is SQVTM and CDR2 ANQGSEA. The CDR3 sequence is 12 residues long. CDR3 DNA sequence: TGCAGCGTCCGGACAGGGGCCGACGAGCAGTACTTC. Translation gives CSVRTGADEQYF.

The chain uses TRBV3-1 (or the pseudogene TRBV3-2) and TRBJ2-7; D is possibly TRBD1 (5 bases). The V and J ends lost 3 bases and 3 bases respectively, with 24 bases between them. The CDR3 covers 18 residues. CDR1 and CDR2 from the germline V gene are LGHDT and YNNKEL (reference sequence). The DNA of the CDR3 is TGTGCCAGCAGCCATGCTCTGGGTTACAGGCACTTTGGCTACGAGCAGTACTTC. The encoded protein is CASSHALGYRHFGYEQYF.

The rearrangement links TRBV6-6 to TRBJ1-5; 9 bases are shared with TRBD1. The CDR3 spans 13 residues. Germline V CDR1 and CDR2: MNHNY, SVGAGI (reference sequence). V lost 6 bases and J lost 5; bases outside the gene matches: 2. CDR3 protein: CASRTGGDQPQHF. The CDR3 region has the DNA TGTGCCAGCAGGACAGGGGGGGATCAGCCCCAGCATTTT.